A selection of T cell receptor beta chains follows, all from one sample in a study of memory CD4+ T cells and cytomegalovirus serostatus. TCRdb's table, derived via immunoSEQ multiplex PCR, lists solely in-frame clones and lacks some. The sample has under 80,000 clones; roughly 78% are singletons. Source material: memory CD4+ T cells from blood. These receptors all stem from an adult in good health and CMV-seropositive. Each CDR3 is given with its conserved first and last residue. The order of the fields is V gene, J gene, CDR3 length, CDR3 protein.

>TRBV5-1|TRBJ2-3|13
CASSLRATGTQYF
>TRBV30|TRBJ2-2|13
CAWSVQGARELFF
>TRBV10-2|TRBJ1-5|16
CASSKDRGYSNQPQHF
>TRBV5-1|TRBJ2-3|15
CASSLGLVGTDTQYF
>TRBV13|TRBJ2-2|14
CASRRGGQGGELFF
>TRBV19|TRBJ2-2|14
CATATRGSTGELFF
>TRBV5-4|TRBJ1-1|17
CASSLVQGARRNTEAFF
>TRBV10-2|TRBJ1-1|12
CASRTGYTEAFF
>TRBV4-1|TRBJ2-1|18
CASSQPFRTSGFYNEQFF
>TRBV11-2|TRBJ2-6|14
CASSLGTGANVLTF
>TRBV28|TRBJ1-4|14
CASSYGTGDEKLFF
>TRBV19|TRBJ2-1|13
CASSTSGGHEQFF
>TRBV5-1|TRBJ1-5|15
CASSLDGALHQPQHF
>TRBV5-1|TRBJ2-3|16
CASSPGTSGNADTQYF
>TRBV10-3|TRBJ1-1|14
CAIRRGTQNTEAFF
>TRBV19|TRBJ1-1|15
CASSPQTGKGTEAFF
>TRBV10-3|TRBJ2-3|14
CAISDSGALDTQYF
>TRBV21-1|TRBJ2-2|17
CASSKVRDRDVTGELFF
>TRBV6-1|TRBJ1-1|13
CASSDVPGRGAFF
>TRBV7-2|TRBJ1-5|15
CASSLTINSNQPQHF
>TRBV28|TRBJ1-5|20
CASSSPGVWGGWGGNQPQHF
>TRBV30|TRBJ1-6|18
CAWSASGTGGMGNSPLHF
>TRBV21-1|TRBJ1-5|16
CASSPLDRASNQPQHF
>TRBV9|TRBJ2-2|22
CASSAIRTGTTFGTRNTGELFF
>TRBV5-6|TRBJ2-6|14
CASNHRSGANVLTF
>TRBV7-9|TRBJ2-3|13
CASSHGSGGAQYF
>TRBV18|TRBJ2-1|16
CASSPGTSGLNNEQFF
>TRBV27|TRBJ2-7|16
CASSFIDRGISYEQYF
>TRBV9|TRBJ2-3|15
CASSGGTLWVDTQYF
>TRBV10-1|TRBJ1-5|13
CASTGVNNQPQHF
>TRBV4-1|TRBJ1-4|16
CASSRSPGRTNEKLFF
>TRBV12-5|TRBJ1-2|16
CASGLWGIGARYGYTF
>TRBV10-1|TRBJ2-5|14
CASGSSGRGETQYF
>TRBV6-1|TRBJ2-1|12
CASSPQWNEQFF